This T cell receptor (beta chain) was documented in a study of blood T cell repertoires in COVID-19. Trimming at V came to 6 bases and at J to 5 bases, leaving 5 bases not matched to a gene. Per the germline V gene, CDR1 is MNHEY and CDR2 is SVGAGI. This CDR3 has 13 amino acids. Sequenced by immunoSEQ multiplex PCR; TCRdb stores in-frame clones only, minus some. The sample holds around 310,000 clones, nearly 90% seen once. The sequence derives from a woman aged 40 to 49 with COVID-19, enrolled during active disease. The source material was peripheral blood. The chain has TRBV6-5 and TRBJ1-2, with 8 bases aligning to TRBD1. CDR3 loop: CASRGQGWYGYTF. The CDR3 DNA is TGTGCCAGCAGAGGACAGGGTTGGTATGGCTACACCTTC.